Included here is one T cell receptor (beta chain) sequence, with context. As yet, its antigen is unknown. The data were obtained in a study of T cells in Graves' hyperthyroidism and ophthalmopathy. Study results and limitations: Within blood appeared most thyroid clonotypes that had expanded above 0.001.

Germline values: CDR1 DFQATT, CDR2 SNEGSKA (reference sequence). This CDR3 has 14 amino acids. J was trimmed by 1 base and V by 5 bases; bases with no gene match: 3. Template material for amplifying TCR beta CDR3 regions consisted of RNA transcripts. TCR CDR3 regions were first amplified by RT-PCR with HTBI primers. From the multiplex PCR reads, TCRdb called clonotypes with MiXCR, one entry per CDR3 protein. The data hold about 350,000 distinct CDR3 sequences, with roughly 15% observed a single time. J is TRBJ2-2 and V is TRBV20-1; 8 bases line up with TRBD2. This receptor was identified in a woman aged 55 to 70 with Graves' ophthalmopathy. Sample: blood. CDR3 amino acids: CSAFSGVNTGELFF. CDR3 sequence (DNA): TGCAGTGCTTTTAGCGGGGTGAACACCGGGGAGCTGTTTTTT.